The 21 T cell receptor beta chains below come from one sample, sequenced in a study of T cells in tumors after PD-1 blockade. Data came from immunoSEQ multiplex PCR; TCRdb stores just in-frame clones and leaves some out. There are about 60,000 clones in the sample; under 80% occur only once, and roughly 4.7% lies in the top ten. The sample consisted of PBMCs, taken after anti-PD-1 treatment. All receptors come from a human donor with basal cell carcinoma.

J is TRBJ1-6 and V is TRBV30; D remains unclear. The length of the CDR3 is 15 residues. CDR1 is GTSNPN, CDR2 SVGIG, per germline (reference sequence). V dropped 4 bases and J dropped 7 bases, with 17 bases sitting between them. In nucleotides, the CDR3 is TGTGCCTGGATTCCGTTCGGACGGGAGAATTCACCCCTCCACTTT. It codes for CAWIPFGRENSPLHF.

This sequence joins TRBV28 and TRBJ2-1; possibly TRBD1 for D (5 bases). The CDR3 loop spans 13 amino acids. Germline V lookup: CDR1 MDHEN, CDR2 SYDVKM. Trimming removed 2 bases from V and 9 bases from J, with 11 bases in between. The CDR3 here is CASSLVGQFEQFF. DNA for the CDR3: TGTGCCAGCAGTTTAGTGGGGCAATTTGAGCAGTTCTTC.

V usage is TRBV28 and J usage is TRBJ1-5; D call uncertain. The V end was cut by 5 bases, the J end by 3 bases, with 14 bases between. Germline CDR1 MDHEN, CDR2 SYDVKM. The CDR3 consists of 15 residues. In DNA, the CDR3 is TGTGCCAGCAGTACTCCAGACGGCTACAATCAGCCCCAGCATTTT. Translation: CASSTPDGYNQPQHF.

Only a few counts were recorded for this clone. V is TRBV25-1 and J is TRBJ2-7, with 7 bases identical to TRBD1. The length of the CDR3 is 14 residues. The junction had 8 bases not matched to a gene; V was cut back by 5 bases and J by 4 bases. Looked up from germline, CDR1 is MGHDK and CDR2 is SYGVNS. CDR3 sequence (DNA): TGTGCCAGCAGTAACAGGGGTAGAGAGTACGAGCAGTACTTC. Protein: CASSNRGREYEQYF.

The CDR3 nucleotides read TGCGCCAGCAGCCAAGCCGTAACTAGGGGGCCCGAGCAGTTCTTC. It encodes CASSQAVTRGPEQFF. This rearrangement joins TRBV4-1 to TRBJ2-1; TRBD1 matches at 7 bases. The CDR3 consists of 15 residues. V lost 1 base to trimming and J lost 10 bases; unmatched junction nucleotides: 10. Germline CDR1 reads MGHRA; CDR2 reads YSYEKL.

This clone has a handful of counts. This chain joins TRBV7-2 and TRBJ1-2; 9 nucleotides align to TRBD1. The CDR3 is 14 amino acids. Germline values: CDR1 SGHTA, CDR2 FQGNSA. The ends lost 4 bases at V and 7 bases at J; junction bases unmatched: 7. As DNA, the CDR3 is TGTGCCAGCAGCTCGGACAGGGGAGAGGGTGGCTACACCTTC. Protein: CASSSDRGEGGYTF.

This chain links TRBV15 with TRBJ1-2; 7 bases align to TRBD1. CDR1 is LNHNV and CDR2 is YYDKDF in the germline V gene (reference sequence). This CDR3 is 12 amino acids long. Germline trimming cut 5 bases from V and 4 bases from J; bases unmatched to any gene: 1. The CDR3 DNA is TGTGCCACCAGCGGGGACAGCTATGGCTACACCTTC. Residues: CATSGDSYGYTF.

This chain connects TRBV7-2 to TRBJ1-1; tentatively, D is TRBD1 (6 bases). Per the germline V gene, CDR1 is SGHTA and CDR2 is FQGNSA. The CDR3 contains 15 residues. The V end lost 1 base, the J end lost 3 bases, and 12 bases lay between the germline ends. The CDR3, as DNA: TGTGCCAGCAGCTTAGAAACAGGGCGATACACTGAAGCTTTCTTT. Protein: CASSLETGRYTEAFF.

The chain recombines TRBV5-4 with TRBJ2-2, with 7 bases aligning to TRBD1. The CDR3 extends over 16 amino acids. Germline trimming cut 3 bases from V and 0 bases from J; bases unmatched to any gene: 5. The germline V gene encodes CDR1 SGHNT and CDR2 YYREEE (reference sequence). CDR3 region: CASSSWDRSNTGELFF. The CDR3 nucleotides read TGTGCCAGCAGCTCTTGGGACAGATCGAACACCGGGGAGCTGTTTTTT.

The J gene is TRBJ2-2, the V gene TRBV27, with 10 bases that match TRBD2. This CDR3 is 16 amino acids long. Germline V lookup: CDR1 MNHEY, CDR2 SMNVEV (reference sequence). V lost 1 base to trimming and J lost 1 base; unmatched junction nucleotides: 0. The CDR3 DNA sequence: TGTGCCAGCAGTTTATTAGCGGGGGGGAACACCGGGGAGCTGTTTTTT. The encoded protein is CASSLLAGGNTGELFF.

This rearrangement joins TRBV28 to TRBJ2-3, with D possibly being TRBD1 (6 bases). CDR1 and CDR2 from the germline V gene are MDHEN and SYDVKM. V was clipped by 6 bases and J by 0 bases, with 13 bases between them. The length of the CDR3 is 15 residues. The CDR3 sequence: CASSLTGRSTDTQYF. Written as DNA, the CDR3 is TGTGCCAGCAGCCTGACAGGACGTAGCACAGATACGCAGTATTTT.

The CDR3 DNA follows: TGTGCTAAAGCAGGGGGAACTAATGAAAAACTGTTTTTT. The encoded protein is CAKAGGTNEKLFF. This sequence joins TRBV12-5 and TRBJ1-4, with 7 bases identical to TRBD1. Per the germline V gene, CDR1 is LGHNT and CDR2 is FRNRAP. This CDR3 is 13 amino acids long. J gave up 1 base and V 10 bases, and 3 bases lay outside the gene matches. Based on the CDR3 plus reference TRBV12-5 and TRBJ1-4, the full variable domain is DARVTQTPRHKVTEMGQEVTMRCQPILGHNTVFWYRQTMMQGLELLAYFRNRAPLDDSGMPKDRFSAEMPDATLATLKIQPSEPRDSAVYFCAKAGGTNEKLFFGSGTQLSVL.

The rearrangement uses TRBV6-1 and TRBJ2-1; 8 nucleotides match TRBD1. Germline V gene sequence: CDR1 MNHNS, CDR2 SASEGT. The CDR3 is 18 residues long. V was clipped by 6 bases and J by 0 bases; unmatched bases: 13. CDR3 protein: CASRETGGRKSSYNEQFF. As DNA, the CDR3 is TGTGCCAGCAGGGAAACAGGGGGGAGAAAGAGCTCCTACAATGAGCAGTTCTTC.

V and J are TRBV9 and TRBJ2-5, with TRBD2 matching 12 bases. Per the germline V gene, CDR1 is SGDLS and CDR2 is YYNGEE. V dropped 0 bases and J dropped 4; count of bases not matched to a gene: 1. The CDR3 is 15 amino acids. The CDR3 here is CASSVETSGGETQYF. In DNA, the CDR3 is TGTGCCAGCAGCGTAGAGACTAGCGGGGGAGAGACCCAGTACTTC.

This chain links TRBV6-5 with TRBJ1-1, with D uncertain. The CDR3 sequence is 13 residues long. The germline V gene has CDR1 MNHEY and CDR2 SVGAGI. V lost 5 bases to trimming and J lost 2 bases, with 9 bases between them. The CDR3 loop reads CASSRTGNTEAFF. The CDR3 coding sequence is TGTGCCAGCAGTCGGACGGGAAACACTGAAGCTTTCTTT.

This rearrangement joins TRBV10-3 to TRBJ2-3; possible D gene TRBD2, 6 bases. From germline, CDR1 is ENHRY and CDR2 SYGVKD. This CDR3 is built from 16 residues. V gave up 0 bases and J gave up 2 bases, with 12 bases separating them. The CDR3 DNA follows: TGTGCCATCAGTGAGTCGTTTGGCGGGGCCACAGATACGCAGTATTTT. This encodes CAISESFGGATDTQYF.

This chain uses TRBV25-1 with TRBJ2-6; D is unresolved. The CDR3 consists of 13 residues. The V gene lost 9 bases and the J gene lost 0 bases, with 6 bases spanning the gap. Germline CDR1 reads MGHDK; CDR2 reads SYGVNS. CDR3 protein: CASAYSGANVLTF. The CDR3, as DNA: TGTGCCAGTGCCTACTCTGGGGCCAACGTCCTGACTTTC.

The chain uses TRBV24-1 and TRBJ2-3; 7 nucleotides align to TRBD2. The CDR3 is made up of 16 amino acids. Per germline, CDR1 KGHDR and CDR2 SFDVKD. J gave up 0 bases and V 4 bases, and 6 bases lay outside the gene matches. The DNA for the CDR3 is TGTGCCACCAGTGACCCCTCGGGAGGCAGCACAGATACGCAGTATTTT. Translation gives CATSDPSGGSTDTQYF.

V gene TRBV25-1 combines with J gene TRBJ2-5; maybe TRBD1 (5 bases). The CDR3 is 16 amino acids. Germline V gene sequence: CDR1 MGHDK, CDR2 SYGVNS. V shed 1 base and J shed 5 bases, with 17 bases lying between them. CDR3 coding DNA: TGTGCCAGCAGTGAATTAGTGATAGGGGTTGCGGAGACCCAGTACTTC. Its translation: CASSELVIGVAETQYF.

The chain employs TRBV6-2 or TRBV6-3 and TRBJ2-2, with 9 bases that match TRBD2. The CDR3 consists of 19 residues. V was pared by 0 bases and J by 3 bases, with 11 bases of the junction left unmatched. Germline lookup yields CDR1 MNHEY and CDR2 SVGEGT. CDR3 sequence reads: CASSYSTRGGGSDTGELFF. The CDR3 nucleotides are TGTGCCAGCAGTTACTCGACTCGCGGGGGGGGTTCGGACACCGGGGAGCTGTTTTTT.

This chain uses TRBV5-1 with TRBJ1-2, with 8 positions matching TRBD1. The CDR3 extends over 13 amino acids. In germline, CDR1 is SGHRS, CDR2 YFSETQ. V dropped 0 bases and J dropped 6; count of bases not matched to a gene: 1. In nucleotides, the CDR3 is TGCGCCAGCAGCTTGGAGACAGGGGATGGCTACACCTTC. This gives the protein CASSLETGDGYTF.